The clone carrying this T cell receptor (beta chain) was picked up many times. Relative to the germline gene, one junction end is altered; a read error may explain this. This sample is drawn from a study of breast tumors, draining lymph nodes, adjacent tissues. MiXCR, run by TCRdb on the multiplex PCR reads, gives a single entry per CDR3 protein. The table records 80,000 to 130,000 distinct CDR3 sequences, around 20% of them present only once. Axillary draining lymph nodes of breast cancer patients supplied the node samples. The receptor's source is a female donor with breast cancer. Some clones in this sample may be carry-over from other donors' samples. Material for sequencing was axillary lymph node tissue.

As DNA, the CDR3 is TGTGCTAGCAGCTTACTCGTGGGACAGGGTAACAATGAGCAGTTCTTC. Protein sequence: CASSLLVGQGNNEQFF. The chain recombines TRBV7-7 with TRBJ2-1; 9 bases match TRBD1. This CDR3 contains 16 residues. Germline values: CDR1 SSHAT, CDR2 FNYEAQ (reference sequence).